The entry below describes one TCR beta chain. The CDR3 has 12 amino acids. Trimming removed 2 bases at V and 9 bases at J, with 11 bases between. Germline CDR1 is GTSNPN and CDR2 is SVGIG (reference sequence). This sample is part of a study of T cell changes during pregnancy in multiple sclerosis. The repertoire was sequenced with immunoSEQ multiplex PCR; TCRdb's copy has only in-frame clones and lacks some. The data show under 70,000 clones, with 91% seen just once and 1% to 1.5% held by the top ten. V gene TRBV30 combines with J gene TRBJ1-5; D is ambiguous. The sequence derives from a female donor in good health, enrolled as a control in a pregnancy study. This specimen consisted of peripheral blood, obtained after pregnancy. The CDR3 DNA sequence: TGTGCCTGGAGTTTAGTGCGTGGGCCCCAGCATTTT. The encoded protein is CAWSLVRGPQHF. Filled out from reference TRBV30 and TRBJ1-5, the complete variable domain reads SQTIHQWPATLVQPVGSPLSLECTVEGTSNPNLYWYRQAAGRGLQLLFYSVGIGQISSEVPQNLSASRPQDRQFILSSKKLLLSDSGFYLCAWSLVRGPQHFGDGTRLSIL.